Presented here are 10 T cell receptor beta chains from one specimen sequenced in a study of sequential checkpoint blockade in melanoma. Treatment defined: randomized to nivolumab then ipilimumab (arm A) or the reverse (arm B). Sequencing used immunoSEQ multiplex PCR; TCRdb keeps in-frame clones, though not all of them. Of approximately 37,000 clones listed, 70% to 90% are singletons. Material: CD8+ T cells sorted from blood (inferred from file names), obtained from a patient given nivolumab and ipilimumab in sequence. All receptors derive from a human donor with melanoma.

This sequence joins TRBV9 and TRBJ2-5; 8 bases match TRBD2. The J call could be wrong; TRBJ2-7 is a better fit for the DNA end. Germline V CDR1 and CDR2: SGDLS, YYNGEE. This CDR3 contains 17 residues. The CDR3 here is CASSGLSYSGSSYEQYF. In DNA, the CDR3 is TGTGCCAGCAGCGGGCTCTCATACAGCGGGAGCTCCTACGAGCAGTACTTC.

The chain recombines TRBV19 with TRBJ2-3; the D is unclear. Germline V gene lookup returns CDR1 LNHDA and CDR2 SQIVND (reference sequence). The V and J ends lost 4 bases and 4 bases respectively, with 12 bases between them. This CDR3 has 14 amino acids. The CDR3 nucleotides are TGTGCCAGTAGTACTAGTGTGATAGCAGATACGCAGTATTTT. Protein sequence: CASSTSVIADTQYF.

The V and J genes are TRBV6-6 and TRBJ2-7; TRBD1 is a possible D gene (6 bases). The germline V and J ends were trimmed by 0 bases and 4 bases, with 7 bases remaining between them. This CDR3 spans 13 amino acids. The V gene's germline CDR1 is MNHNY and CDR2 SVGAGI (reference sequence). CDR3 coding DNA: TGTGCCAGCAGTTACTCGACAGGTTACGAGCAGTACTTC. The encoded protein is CASSYSTGYEQYF.

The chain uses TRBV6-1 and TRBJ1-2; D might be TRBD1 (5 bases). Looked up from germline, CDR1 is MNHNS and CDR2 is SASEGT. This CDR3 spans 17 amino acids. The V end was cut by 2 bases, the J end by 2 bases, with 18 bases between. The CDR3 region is CASSEPTSPSGNYGYTF. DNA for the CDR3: TGTGCCAGCAGTGAACCTACGTCTCCCTCAGGGAACTATGGCTACACCTTC.

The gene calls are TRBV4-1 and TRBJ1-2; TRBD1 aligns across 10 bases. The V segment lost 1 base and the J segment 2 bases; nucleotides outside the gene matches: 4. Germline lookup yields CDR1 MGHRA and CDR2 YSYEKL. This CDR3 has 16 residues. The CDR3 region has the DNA TGCGCCAGCAGCCAAGCCCCGGGACAGGGGAACTATGGCTACACCTTC. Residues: CASSQAPGQGNYGYTF.

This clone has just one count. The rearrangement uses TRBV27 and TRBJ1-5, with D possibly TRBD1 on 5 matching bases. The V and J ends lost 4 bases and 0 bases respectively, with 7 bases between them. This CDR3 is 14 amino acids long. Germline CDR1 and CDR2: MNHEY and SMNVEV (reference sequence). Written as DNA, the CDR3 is TGTGCCAGCAGTTATAGGGGTAGCAATCAGCCCCAGCATTTT. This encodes CASSYRGSNQPQHF.

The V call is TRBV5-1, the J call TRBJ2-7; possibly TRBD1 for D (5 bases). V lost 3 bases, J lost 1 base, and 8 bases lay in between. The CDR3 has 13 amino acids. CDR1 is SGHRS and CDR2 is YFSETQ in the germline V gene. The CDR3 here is CASSSDKSYEQYF. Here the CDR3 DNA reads TGCGCCAGCAGCTCGGACAAGTCCTACGAGCAGTACTTC.

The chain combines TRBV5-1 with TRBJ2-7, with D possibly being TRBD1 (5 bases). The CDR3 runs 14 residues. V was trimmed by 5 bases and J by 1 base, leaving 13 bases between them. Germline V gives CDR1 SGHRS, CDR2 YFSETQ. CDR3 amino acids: CASSNKDKSYEQYF. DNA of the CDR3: TGCGCCAGCAGTAATAAGGACAAGTCCTACGAGCAGTACTTC.

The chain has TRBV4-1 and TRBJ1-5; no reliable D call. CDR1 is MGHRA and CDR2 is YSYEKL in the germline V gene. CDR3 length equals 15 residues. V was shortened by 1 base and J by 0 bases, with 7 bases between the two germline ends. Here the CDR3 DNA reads TGCGCCAGCAGCCAAGGTGGCAGTAGCAATCAGCCCCAGCATTTT. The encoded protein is CASSQGGSSNQPQHF.

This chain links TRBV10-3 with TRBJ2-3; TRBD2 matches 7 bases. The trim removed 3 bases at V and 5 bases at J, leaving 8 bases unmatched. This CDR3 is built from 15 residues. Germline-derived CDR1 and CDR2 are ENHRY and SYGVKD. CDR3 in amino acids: CAISDEAGYLDTQYF. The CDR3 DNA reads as TGTGCCATCAGTGACGAAGCGGGATATTTAGATACGCAGTATTTT.